The TCR beta chain under discussion was sequenced for a study of blood T cells in healthy people across ages. With a J-beta primer mix and a sample-barcoded 5' primer, a second PCR ran about 7 to 12 cycles. TCRdb redid the calling of the 5' RACE reads with MiXCR, one entry per CDR3 protein. The data contain about 650,000 distinct CDR3 sequences, about 32% of them singletons. The germline V and J ends were trimmed by 4 bases and 5 bases, with 11 bases remaining between them. Per germline, CDR1 SQVTM and CDR2 ANQGSEA. CDR3 size: 12 residues. The chain carries TRBV29-1 and TRBJ2-5, with a possible D match to TRBD2 (6 bases). The material sequenced was blood. This sequence was found in a woman at least 80 years old in good health. The CDR3 is CSVGGEWETQYF. The CDR3 DNA reads as TGCAGCGTTGGGGGGGAATGGGAGACCCAGTACTTC. Full variable domain (remainder filled in from reference TRBV29-1 and TRBJ2-5): SAVISQKPSRDICQRGTSLTIQCQVDSQVTMMFWYRQQPGQSLTLIATANQGSEATYESGFVIDKFPISRPNLTFSTLTVSNMSPEDSSIYLCSVGGEWETQYFGPGTRLLVL.